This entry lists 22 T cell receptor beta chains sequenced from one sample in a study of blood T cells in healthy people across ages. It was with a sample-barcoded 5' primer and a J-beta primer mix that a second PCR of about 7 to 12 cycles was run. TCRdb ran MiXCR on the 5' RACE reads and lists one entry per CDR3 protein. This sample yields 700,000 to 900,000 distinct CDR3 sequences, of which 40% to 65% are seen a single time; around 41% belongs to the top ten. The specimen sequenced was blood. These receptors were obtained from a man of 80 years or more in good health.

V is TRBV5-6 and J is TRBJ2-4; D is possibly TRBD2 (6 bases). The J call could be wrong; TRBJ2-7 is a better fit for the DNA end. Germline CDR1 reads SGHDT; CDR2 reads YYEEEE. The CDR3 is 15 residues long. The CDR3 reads CASSFGQGLIYEQYF. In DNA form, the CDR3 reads TGTGCCAGCAGCTTCGGGCAGGGACTTATCTACGAGCAGTACTTC.

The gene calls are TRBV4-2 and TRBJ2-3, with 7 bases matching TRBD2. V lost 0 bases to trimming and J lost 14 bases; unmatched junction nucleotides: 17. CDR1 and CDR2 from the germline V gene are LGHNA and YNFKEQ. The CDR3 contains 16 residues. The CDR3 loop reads CASSQEGRLAGRYAYF. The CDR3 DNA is TGTGCCAGCAGCCAAGAAGGTAGACTAGCCGGTAGATACGCGTATTTT.

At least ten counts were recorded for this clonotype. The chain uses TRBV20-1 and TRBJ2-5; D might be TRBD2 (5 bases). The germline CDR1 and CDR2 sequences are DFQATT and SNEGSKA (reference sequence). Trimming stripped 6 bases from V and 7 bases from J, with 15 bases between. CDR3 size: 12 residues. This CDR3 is CSAALSDGTQYF. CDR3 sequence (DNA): TGCAGTGCCGCCCTTAGCGACGGGACCCAGTACTTC.

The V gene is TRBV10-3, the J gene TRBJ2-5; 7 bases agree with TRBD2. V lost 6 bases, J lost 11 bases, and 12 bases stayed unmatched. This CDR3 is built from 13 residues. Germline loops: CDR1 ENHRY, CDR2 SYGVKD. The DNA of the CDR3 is TGTGCCATCAGCGAGATCCTCCGGGAGGCGCAGTACTTC. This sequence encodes CAISEILREAQYF.

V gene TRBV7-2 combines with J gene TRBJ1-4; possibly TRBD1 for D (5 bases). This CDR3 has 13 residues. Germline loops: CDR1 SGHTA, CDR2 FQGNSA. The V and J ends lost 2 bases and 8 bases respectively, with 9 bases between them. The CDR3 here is CASSLKRGEKLFF. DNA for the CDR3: TGTGCCAGCAGCTTAAAGAGGGGCGAAAAACTGTTTTTT. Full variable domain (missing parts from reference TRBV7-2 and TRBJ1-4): GAGVSQSPSNKVTEKGKDVELRCDPISGHTALYWYRQSLGQGLEFLIYFQGNSAPDKSGLPSDRFSAERTGGSVSTLTIQRTQQEDSAVYLCASSLKRGEKLFFGSGTQLSVL.

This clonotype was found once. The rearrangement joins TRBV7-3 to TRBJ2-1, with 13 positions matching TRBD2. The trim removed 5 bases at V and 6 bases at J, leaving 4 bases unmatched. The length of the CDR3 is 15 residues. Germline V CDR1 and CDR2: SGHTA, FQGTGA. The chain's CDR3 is CASSPTSGRINEQFF. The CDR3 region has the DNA TGTGCCAGCAGCCCGACTAGCGGGAGGATCAATGAGCAGTTCTTC.

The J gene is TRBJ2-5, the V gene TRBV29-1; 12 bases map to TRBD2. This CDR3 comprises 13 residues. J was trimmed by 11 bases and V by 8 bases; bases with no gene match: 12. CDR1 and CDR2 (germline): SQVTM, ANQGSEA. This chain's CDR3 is CSPRLAGANEQYF. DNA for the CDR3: TGCAGCCCGCGACTAGCGGGAGCCAATGAGCAGTACTTC.

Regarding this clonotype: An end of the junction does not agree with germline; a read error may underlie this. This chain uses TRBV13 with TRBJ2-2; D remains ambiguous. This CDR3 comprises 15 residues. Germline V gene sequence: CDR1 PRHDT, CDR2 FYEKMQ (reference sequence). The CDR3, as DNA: TGTGTCAGCAGCCCGGGCGCGGAGAACACCGGGGAGCTGTTTTTT. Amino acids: CVSSPGAENTGELFF.

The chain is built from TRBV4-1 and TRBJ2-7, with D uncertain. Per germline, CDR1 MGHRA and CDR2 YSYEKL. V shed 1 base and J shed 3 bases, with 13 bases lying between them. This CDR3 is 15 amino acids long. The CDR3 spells CASSQVGRLIYEQYF. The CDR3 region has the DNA TGCGCCAGCAGCCAAGTCGGGCGGTTAATCTACGAGCAGTACTTC.

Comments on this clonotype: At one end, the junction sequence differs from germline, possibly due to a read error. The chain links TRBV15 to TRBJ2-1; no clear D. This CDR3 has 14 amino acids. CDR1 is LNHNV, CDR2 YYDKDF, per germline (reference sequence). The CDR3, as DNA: TGTGCCACCAGCGGAGACGCCCCAAATCATGAGCAGTTCTTC. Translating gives CATSGDAPNHEQFF.

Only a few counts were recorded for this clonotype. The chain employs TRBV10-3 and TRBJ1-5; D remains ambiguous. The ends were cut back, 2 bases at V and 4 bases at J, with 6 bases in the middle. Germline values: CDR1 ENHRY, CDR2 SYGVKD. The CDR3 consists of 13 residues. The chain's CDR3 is CAISEDTNQPQHF. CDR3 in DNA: TGTGCCATCAGTGAGGACACAAATCAGCCCCAGCATTTT.

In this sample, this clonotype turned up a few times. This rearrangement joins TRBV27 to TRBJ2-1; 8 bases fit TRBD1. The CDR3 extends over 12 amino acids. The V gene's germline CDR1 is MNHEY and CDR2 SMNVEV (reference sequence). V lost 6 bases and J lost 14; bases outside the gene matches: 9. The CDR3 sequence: CASRSDRGREFF. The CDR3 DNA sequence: TGTGCCAGCAGATCCGACAGGGGAAGGGAGTTCTTC.

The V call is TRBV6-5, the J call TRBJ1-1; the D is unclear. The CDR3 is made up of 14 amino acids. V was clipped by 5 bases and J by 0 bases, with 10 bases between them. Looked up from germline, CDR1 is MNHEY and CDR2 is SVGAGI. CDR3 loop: CASSPRIMNTEAFF. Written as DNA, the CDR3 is TGTGCCAGCAGTCCCCGCATCATGAACACTGAAGCTTTCTTT.

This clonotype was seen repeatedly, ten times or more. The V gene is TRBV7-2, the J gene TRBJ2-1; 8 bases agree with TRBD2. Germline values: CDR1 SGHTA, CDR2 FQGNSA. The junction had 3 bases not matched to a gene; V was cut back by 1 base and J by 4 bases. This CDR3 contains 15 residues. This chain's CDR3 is CASSLVGTSYNEQFF. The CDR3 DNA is TGTGCCAGCAGCTTAGTGGGGACTAGTTACAATGAGCAGTTCTTC.

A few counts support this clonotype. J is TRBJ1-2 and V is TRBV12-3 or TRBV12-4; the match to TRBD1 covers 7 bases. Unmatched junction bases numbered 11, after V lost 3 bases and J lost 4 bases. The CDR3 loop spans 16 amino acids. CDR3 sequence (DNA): TGTGCCAGCAGTTTTGGGGAACAGGGGTTCGCCTATGGCTACACCTTC. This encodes CASSFGEQGFAYGYTF.

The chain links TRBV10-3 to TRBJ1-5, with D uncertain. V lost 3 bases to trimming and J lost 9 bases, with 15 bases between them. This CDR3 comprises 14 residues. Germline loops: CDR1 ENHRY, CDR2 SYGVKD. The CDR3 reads CAISDEGAHGPQHF. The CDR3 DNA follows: TGTGCCATCAGTGATGAGGGAGCCCATGGGCCCCAGCATTTT.

Here the CDR3 DNA reads TGTGCCAGCAGCACCTGGGGTGTGGGGGTAGAGAATTCACCCCTCCACTTT. It translates to CASSTWGVGVENSPLHF. The chain is built from TRBV21-1 and TRBJ1-6; the D segment call TRBD1 is taken from the table without a DNA check. TRBV21-1 is tagged as a pseudogene. The CDR3 extends over 17 amino acids.

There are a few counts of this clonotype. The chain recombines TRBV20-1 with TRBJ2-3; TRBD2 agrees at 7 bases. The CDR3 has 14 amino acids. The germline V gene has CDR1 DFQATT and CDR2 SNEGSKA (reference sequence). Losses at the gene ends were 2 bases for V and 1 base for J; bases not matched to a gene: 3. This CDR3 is CSARTSGGTDTQYF. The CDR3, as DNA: TGCAGTGCTAGAACGAGCGGGGGCACAGATACGCAGTATTTT.

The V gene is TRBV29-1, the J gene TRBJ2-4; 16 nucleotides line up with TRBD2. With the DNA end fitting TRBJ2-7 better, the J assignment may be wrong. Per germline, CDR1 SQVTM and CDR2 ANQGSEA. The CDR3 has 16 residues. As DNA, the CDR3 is TGCAGCGCCGGGACTAGCGGGAGGGTAAGCTCCTACGAGCAGTACTTC. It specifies CSAGTSGRVSSYEQYF.

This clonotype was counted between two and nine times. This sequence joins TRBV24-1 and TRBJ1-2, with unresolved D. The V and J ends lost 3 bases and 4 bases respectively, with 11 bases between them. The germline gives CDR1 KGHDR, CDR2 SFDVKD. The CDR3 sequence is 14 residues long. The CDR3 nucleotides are TGTGCCACCAGTGATCGGACCCTCGCCTATGGCTACACCTTC. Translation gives CATSDRTLAYGYTF.

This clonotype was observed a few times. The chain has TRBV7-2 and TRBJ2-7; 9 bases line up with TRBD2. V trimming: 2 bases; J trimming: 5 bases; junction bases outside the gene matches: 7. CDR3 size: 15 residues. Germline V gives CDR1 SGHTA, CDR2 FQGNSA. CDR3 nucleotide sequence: TGTGCCAGCAGCTTACTAGGGCTAGCGGGAAACGAGCAGTACTTC. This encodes CASSLLGLAGNEQYF.

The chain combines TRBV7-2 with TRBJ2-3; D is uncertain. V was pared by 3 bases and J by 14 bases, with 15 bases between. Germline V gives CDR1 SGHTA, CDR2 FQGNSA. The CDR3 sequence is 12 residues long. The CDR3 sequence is CASSFRGRYAYF. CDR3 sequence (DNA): TGTGCCAGCAGCTTCCGTGGCAGATACGCGTATTTT.